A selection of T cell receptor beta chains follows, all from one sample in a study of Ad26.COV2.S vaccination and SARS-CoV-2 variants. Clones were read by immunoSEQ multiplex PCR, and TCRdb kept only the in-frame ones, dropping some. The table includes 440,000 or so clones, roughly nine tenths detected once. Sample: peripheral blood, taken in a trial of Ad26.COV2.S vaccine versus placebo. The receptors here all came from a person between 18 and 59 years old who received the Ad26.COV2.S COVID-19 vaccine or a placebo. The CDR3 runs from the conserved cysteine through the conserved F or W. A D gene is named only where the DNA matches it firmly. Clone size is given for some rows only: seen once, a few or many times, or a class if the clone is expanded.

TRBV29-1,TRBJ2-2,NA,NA,CSVERAGKELFF,TGCAGCGTTGAACGGGCAGGGAAGGAGCTGTTTTTT
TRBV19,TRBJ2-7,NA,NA,CASSIAPGPGGVRHEQYF,TGTGCCAGTAGTATAGCCCCTGGACCCGGGGGAGTGAGGCACGAGCAGTACTTC
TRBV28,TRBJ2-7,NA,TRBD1,CASSSAPTGTYEQYF,TGTGCCAGCAGTTCCGCTCCGACAGGGACCTACGAGCAGTACTTC
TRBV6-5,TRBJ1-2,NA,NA,CASSPHRPDFYGYTF,TGTGCCAGCAGCCCACACAGGCCGGACTTCTATGGCTACACCTTC
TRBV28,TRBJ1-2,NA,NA,CASTPPLGGYTF,TGTGCCAGCACCCCGCCTTTGGGGGGCTACACCTTC
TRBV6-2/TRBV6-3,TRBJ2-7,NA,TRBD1,CASSPTGAYEQYF,TGTGCCAGCAGTCCGACAGGGGCCTACGAGCAGTACTTC
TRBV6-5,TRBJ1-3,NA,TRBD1,CASSLGQGAGNTIYF,TGTGCCAGCAGCTTAGGACAGGGCGCAGGAAACACCATATATTTT
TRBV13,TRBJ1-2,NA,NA,CASSSGPLGGYTF,TGTGCCAGCAGCTCTGGGCCCCTCGGGGGCTACACCTTC
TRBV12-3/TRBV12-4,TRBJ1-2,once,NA,CASSLRQNYGYTF,TGTGCCAGCAGTTTAAGGCAGAACTATGGCTACACCTTC
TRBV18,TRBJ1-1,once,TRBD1,CASSPDRGRNTEAFF,TGTGCCAGCTCACCAGACAGGGGGAGGAACACTGAAGCTTTCTTT
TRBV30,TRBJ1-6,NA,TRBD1,CAWSVTVGDRRNSPLHF,TGTGCCTGGAGTGTTACGGTCGGGGACAGGCGGAATTCACCCCTCCACTTT
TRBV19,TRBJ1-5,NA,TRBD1,CASTGTGRQPQHF,TGTGCCAGTACCGGGACAGGGCGACAGCCCCAGCATTTT
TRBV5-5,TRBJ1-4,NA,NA,CASSLGWSGEKLFF,TGTGCCAGCAGCTTGGGGTGGTCTGGTGAAAAACTGTTTTTT
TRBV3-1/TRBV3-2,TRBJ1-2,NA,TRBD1,CASSQIAGGAGGYTF,TGTGCCAGCAGCCAAATAGCAGGGGGCGCGGGTGGCTACACCTTC
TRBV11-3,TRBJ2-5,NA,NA,CASSRGHRETQYF,TGTGCCAGCAGCCGAGGACACAGAGAGACCCAGTACTTC
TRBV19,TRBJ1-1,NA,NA,CASSIYTEAFF,TGTGCCAGTAGTATCTATACTGAAGCTTTCTTT
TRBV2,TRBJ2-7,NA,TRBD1,CASTRDRGFLVSSEQYF,TGTGCCAGCACCCGGGACAGGGGGTTTTTGGTATCCTCCGAGCAGTACTTC
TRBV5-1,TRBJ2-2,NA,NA,CASSLAPGTDTGELFF,TGCGCCAGCAGCTTGGCCCCCGGTACAGACACCGGGGAGCTGTTTTTT
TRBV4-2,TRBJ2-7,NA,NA,CASSQGADYLYEQYF,TGTGCCAGCAGCCAAGGGGCGGACTATCTCTACGAGCAGTACTTC
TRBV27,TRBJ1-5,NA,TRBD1,CASSPHNRGNQPQHF,TGTGCCAGCAGTCCCCATAACAGGGGTAATCAGCCCCAGCATTTT
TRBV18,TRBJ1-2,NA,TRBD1,CASSPNRDRASYGYTF,TGTGCCAGCTCGCCGAACCGGGACAGGGCAAGCTATGGCTACACCTTC
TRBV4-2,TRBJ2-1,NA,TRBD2,CASSRAGTSGHNEQFF,TGTGCCAGCAGCCGGGCGGGGACTAGCGGGCACAATGAGCAGTTCTTC
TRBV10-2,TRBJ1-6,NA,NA,CASSESFGGGSPLHF,TGCGCCAGCAGTGAGTCGTTCGGGGGCGGTTCACCCCTCCACTTT
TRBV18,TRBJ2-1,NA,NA,CASSPNARVYNEQFF,TGTGCCAGCTCACCCAACGCCCGGGTCTACAATGAGCAGTTCTTC
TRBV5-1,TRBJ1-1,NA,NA,CASSWVGGMNTEAFF,TGCGCCAGCAGCTGGGTGGGGGGCATGAACACTGAAGCTTTCTTT
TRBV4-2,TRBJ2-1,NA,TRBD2,CASRPSGAAHYNEQFF,TGTGCCAGCAGACCTAGCGGGGCGGCACATTACAATGAGCAGTTCTTC
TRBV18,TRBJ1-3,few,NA,CASSPAGSGNTIYF,TGTGCCAGCTCACCGGCGGGCTCTGGAAACACCATATATTTT
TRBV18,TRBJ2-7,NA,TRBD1,CASSAVSVPGQGLYEQYF,TGTGCCAGCTCAGCCGTGAGCGTCCCGGGACAGGGGCTATACGAGCAGTACTTC
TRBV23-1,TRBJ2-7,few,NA,CASSQSTHPSGEQYF,TGCGCCAGCAGTCAATCGACACATCCCTCCGGCGAGCAGTACTTC
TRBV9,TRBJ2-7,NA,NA,CASSASSGAHEQYF,TGTGCCAGCAGCGCCTCGTCAGGGGCCCACGAGCAGTACTTC
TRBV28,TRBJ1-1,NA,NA,CASSLSLREWGMNTEAFF,TGTGCCAGCAGTTTATCTCTCCGGGAATGGGGCATGAACACTGAAGCTTTCTTT
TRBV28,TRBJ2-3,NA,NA,CASSQDPIAQYF,TGTGCCAGCAGCCAGGACCCTATCGCGCAGTATTTT
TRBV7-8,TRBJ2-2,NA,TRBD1,CASSQGRGRANTGELFF,TGTGCCAGCAGCCAGGGCAGGGGGCGGGCGAACACCGGGGAGCTGTTTTTT
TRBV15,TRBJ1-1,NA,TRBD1,CATSFRWTGSREAFF,TGTGCCACCAGCTTCCGATGGACAGGCTCAAGAGAAGCTTTCTTT
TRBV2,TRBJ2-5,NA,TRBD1,CASSAVLQGLVETQYF,TGTGCCAGCAGTGCAGTACTACAGGGGCTGGTGGAGACCCAGTACTTC
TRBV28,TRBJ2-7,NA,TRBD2,CASTPGGSNYEQYF,TGTGCCAGCACCCCGGGGGGTTCTAACTACGAGCAGTACTTC
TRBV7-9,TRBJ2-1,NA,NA,CASSPDGPSSYNEQFF,TGTGCCAGCAGCCCAGATGGACCGAGCTCCTACAATGAGCAGTTCTTC
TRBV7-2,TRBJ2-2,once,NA,CASSPSGPTNTGELFF,TGTGCCAGCAGCCCATCAGGCCCTACGAACACCGGGGAGCTGTTTTTT
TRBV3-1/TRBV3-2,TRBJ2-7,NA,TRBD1,CASSPGTAHEQYF,TGTGCCAGCAGCCCGGGGACAGCCCACGAGCAGTACTTC
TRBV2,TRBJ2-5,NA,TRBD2,CASSGYASGRLRETQYF,TGTGCCAGCAGTGGGTACGCTAGCGGGAGATTACGGGAGACCCAGTACTTC
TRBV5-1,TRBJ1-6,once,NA,CASSWGTSGNSPLHF,TGCGCCAGCAGCTGGGGGACATCAGGCAATTCACCCCTCCACTTT
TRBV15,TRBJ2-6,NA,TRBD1,CATKGTAGANVLTF,TGTGCCACTAAAGGGACAGCTGGGGCCAACGTCCTGACTTTC
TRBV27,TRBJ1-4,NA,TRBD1,CASSSGQGTEKLFF,TGTGCCAGCAGTTCGGGACAGGGGACTGAAAAACTGTTTTTT
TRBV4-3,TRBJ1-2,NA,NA,CASSQVPTYGYTF,TGCGCCAGCAGCCAAGTACCGACCTATGGCTACACCTTC
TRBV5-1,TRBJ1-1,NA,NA,CASSLVAGTLGVEAFF,TGCGCCAGCAGCTTGGTGGCCGGGACTTTAGGGGTTGAAGCTTTCTTT
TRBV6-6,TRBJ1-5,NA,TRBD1,CASRARGQGAVEPQHF,TGTGCCAGCAGAGCCCGAGGACAGGGGGCTGTAGAGCCCCAGCATTTT
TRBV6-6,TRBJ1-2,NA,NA,CASSYDGLDSYGYTF,TGTGCCAGCAGTTACGACGGTCTGGATAGCTATGGCTACACCTTC
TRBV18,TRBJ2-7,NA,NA,CASSPTTSRVAYEQYF,TGTGCCAGCTCACCCACCACCAGCAGGGTGGCGTACGAGCAGTACTTC
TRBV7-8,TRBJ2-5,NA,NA,CASSQGETQYF,TGTGCCAGCAGCCAAGGGGAGACCCAGTACTTC
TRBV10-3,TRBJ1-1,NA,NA,CAISLRPENTEAFF,TGTGCCATCAGCCTCAGGCCCGAGAACACTGAAGCTTTCTTT
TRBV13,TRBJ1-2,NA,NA,CASSLAGQGDYTF,TGTGCCAGCAGCTTAGCGGGACAAGGAGACTACACCTTC
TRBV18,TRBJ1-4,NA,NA,CASSPTVEKLFF,TGTGCCAGCTCACCGACAGTTGAAAAACTGTTTTTT